This T cell receptor beta chain was identified during a study of blood T cells in healthy people across ages (dated by TCRdb to 2015 to 2017). Some background on the complete study: In model experiments, template switching captured roughly one uniquely barcoded TCR beta cDNA molecule for every two T cells. To avoid experimental bias, donors of different ages were spread randomly across the sequencing lanes. Using the same blood draw, the study looked at two additional independent replicas of 1 million unique cDNA reads for two donors, one aged 18 to 30 and the other aged 80 or older. Four age groups were formed from the donors: young (average about 17 years), middle-aged (just under 40), aged (roughly 56) and long-lived (82). Using deep sequencing normalized with unique cDNA molecular identifiers, the study measured how TCR beta repertoire diversity changes with age.

Donors were under 40 systemically healthy Caucasian individuals from Russia aged roughly 6 to 100 years. Roughly 9 milliliters of peripheral blood were drawn from each donor into EDTA-treated Vacutainer tubes. Ficoll-Paque density-gradient centrifugation was used to isolate PBMCs, with at least 6 million obtained per sample. Total RNA was extracted from PBMCs with Trizol reagent, with at least 6 micrograms obtained per sample. For every donor, an aliquot of PBMCs went through flow cytometry to measure the percentages of naive CD45RAhigh/CD27high T cells. This clonotype was counted only a few times. Its cognate antigen has yet to be identified. No per-base quality is available; no much larger clone lies one base away. The receptor library was made with 5' RACE. The run used an Illumina HiSeq 2500. The second PCR ran for roughly 7 to 12 cycles and used a J-beta primer mix along with a sample-barcoded 5' primer. Each TCR beta cDNA molecule received a unique molecular identifier from a template-switch 5' adaptor carrying 12 random nucleotides. Each sample yielded at least 2.5 million CDR3-containing paired-end reads. All of the RNA was converted into first-strand cDNA using the Mint cDNA synthesis kit, with a TRBC-specific oligonucleotide serving as the primer. Following uracil-DNA glycosylase treatment, a first 18-cycle PCR with universal primers M1SS and BC2_uni_R was performed on all cDNA. Turning to the authors' computational methods: Each sample was normalized by randomly selecting 1 million high-quality reads, each carrying a distinct molecular identifier. Reads with shared molecular identifiers were discarded instead of being binned into consensus sequences. CDR3 identification, clonotype clustering and error correction used MiTCR with a Q25 quality threshold and the strictest error-elimination algorithm. A nonparametric unseen species model with Euler transformation was used to estimate a lower bound on total TCR beta diversity. Using fastp trimming at Q25 and MiXCR clonotype assembly, TCRdb reanalyzed the public sequencing data and kept in-frame beta chains. Each record represents a unique CDR3 protein, reported with the most common genes and DNA among its rows. None of the V and J calls come from the authors' own analysis; TCRdb made them. The sample table holds 800,000 to 1,000,000 distinct CDR3 sequences, of which roughly 52% were seen once. The ten largest account for roughly 12% of the sample.

Including cysteine and phenylalanine, the CDR3 has 14 amino acids. The retained sequence is limited to the CDR3, 42 bases, with the frame set at the first base. The V and J ends are trimmed by 3 bases and 6 bases, leaving 16 bases between them. CDR1 and CDR2 are read off the germline V gene as SQVTM and ANQGSEA. Beyond this particular receptor, the publication reports: Because the CMV infection status of the donors was unknown, age-related changes in expanded clonotypes may potentially have been confounded. Estimates of total diversity based on one million sequenced T cells were considered lower bounds and underestimates. There was a strong correlation between observed TCR beta diversity and the percentage of naive T cells measured by flow cytometry. Observed TCR beta diversity per million T cells fell roughly linearly with age, and a significant reduction was already apparent by age roughly 40. Compared with the aged group, the long-lived group had more naive CD4+ T cells, fewer expanded clones and increased TCR diversity, suggesting age selection. Bulk unsorted PBMC profiling prevented conclusive comparison of naive and antigen-experienced compartments.

The sequence came from a man aged 30 to 39 in good health. The sequencing input was blood. The chain was built from TRBV29-1 and TRBJ2-3, with the D gene not confidently named. The sequenced DNA: TGCAGCGTTGACCTTACGTCAGTTTCGGATACGCAGTATTTT. Its protein is CSVDLTSVSDTQYF.